A selection of T cell receptor beta chains follows, all from one sample in a study of OX40 agonist ivuxolimab in advanced cancers. The table came from immunoSEQ multiplex PCR; TCRdb's copy has only in-frame clones and leaves some out. Of tens of thousands of clones in the sample, roughly nine tenths were seen once. The sequencing used CD4+ or CD8+ T cells sorted from blood, collected in a trial of the OX40 agonist ivuxolimab. Receptors originate from an adult with an advanced solid tumor such as melanoma, head and neck, liver or kidney cancer. Both conserved end residues are part of each CDR3. The D gene is left open where the match is weak. Not all rows give a size; the values are once, few, many and, for expanded clones, a class.

>TRBJ2-1|-|-|TRBV30
CAWGGDRSEQFF
TGTGCCTGGGGGGGGGACAGGTCGGAGCAGTTCTTC
>TRBJ2-7|-|TRBD2|TRBV28
CASSLGLAVYEQYF
TGTGCCAGCAGTTTAGGACTAGCGGTCTACGAGCAGTACTTC
>TRBJ1-1|-|-|TRBV10-3
CAIDEGGGGDTEAFF
TGTGCCATCGACGAGGGTGGGGGTGGCGACACTGAAGCTTTCTTT
>TRBJ2-7|few|-|TRBV10-3
CAISESRDNYEQYF
TGTGCCATCAGTGAGTCGAGGGACAACTACGAGCAGTACTTC
>TRBJ2-1|-|-|TRBV30
CAWSRGYNEQFF
TGTGCCTGGAGCCGGGGATACAATGAGCAGTTCTTC
>TRBJ2-3|-|-|TRBV28
CATYGLVPTDTQYF
TGTGCCACCTATGGACTGGTCCCCACAGATACGCAGTATTTT
>TRBJ1-2|once|-|TRBV7-2
CASSLGGSAYGYTF
TGTGCCAGCAGTTTAGGAGGGTCAGCCTATGGCTACACCTTC
>TRBJ1-1|once|TRBD1|TRBV28
CASSWRSFGQGYNTEAFF
TGTGCCAGCAGTTGGAGGTCGTTCGGACAGGGTTACAACACTGAAGCTTTCTTT
>TRBJ2-1|-|-|TRBV4-2
CASSQFTSNEQFF
TGTGCCAGCAGCCAATTCACTAGCAATGAGCAGTTCTTC
>TRBJ1-6|-|-|TRBV5-1
CASSLVAGARSPLHF
TGCGCCAGCAGCTTGGTGGCAGGGGCGCGTTCACCCCTCCACTTT
>TRBJ1-5|-|-|TRBV6-1
CASEWGANSNQPQHF
TGTGCCTCTGAGTGGGGGGCCAATAGCAATCAGCCCCAGCATTTT
>TRBJ1-2|-|-|TRBV27
CASRAGGDYGYTF
TGTGCCAGCAGGGCCGGGGGGGACTATGGCTACACCTTC
>TRBJ1-1|-|TRBD1|TRBV5-8
CASSTPRQGTPKNTEAFF
TGTGCCAGCAGCACCCCCAGACAGGGGACTCCCAAGAACACTGAAGCTTTCTTT
>TRBJ2-3|-|-|TRBV18
CASSPQGGTDTQYF
TGTGCCAGCTCACCACAGGGAGGCACAGATACGCAGTATTTT
>TRBJ2-7|-|TRBD1|TRBV29-1
CSVRDRGAGEQYF
TGCAGCGTGAGGGACAGAGGGGCGGGCGAGCAGTACTTC
>TRBJ2-7|-|TRBD1|TRBV6-5
CASSRGTGAYEQYF
TGTGCCAGCAGCCGCGGGACAGGGGCCTACGAGCAGTACTTC
>TRBJ1-5|-|-|TRBV27
CASRPGQPRFLSNQPQHF
TGTGCCAGCAGGCCGGGACAACCCCGATTCTTGAGCAATCAGCCCCAGCATTTT
>TRBJ1-2|-|-|TRBV19
CASSSEYGYTF
TGTGCCAGTAGTTCAGAGTATGGCTACACCTTC
>TRBJ2-2|-|TRBD2|TRBV5-5
CASSRSDGLATGELFF
TGTGCCAGCAGCCGGTCAGATGGACTAGCGACCGGGGAGCTGTTTTTT
>TRBJ2-2|-|-|TRBV14
CASSPRTGELFF
TGTGCCAGCAGCCCCCGGACCGGGGAGCTGTTTTTT
>TRBJ2-7|-|-|TRBV4-1
CASSLDDRGPYEQYF
TGCGCCAGCAGCCTAGACGACCGGGGGCCTTACGAGCAGTACTTC
>TRBJ1-1|-|-|TRBV29-1
CSAQTESGTEAFF
TGCAGCGCTCAGACAGAGAGTGGCACTGAAGCTTTCTTT
>TRBJ1-3|-|-|TRBV4-1
CASSREGRPFDSGNTIYF
TGCGCCAGCAGCCGAGAGGGGAGGCCTTTCGACTCTGGAAACACCATATATTTT
>TRBJ1-1|once|-|TRBV4-2
CASSPAGTEAFF
TGTGCCAGCAGCCCAGCGGGGACTGAAGCTTTCTTT
>TRBJ2-7|-|-|TRBV19
CASTRTGSSYEQYF
TGTGCCAGTACCAGGACGGGAAGCTCCTACGAGCAGTACTTC
>TRBJ1-1|-|TRBD1|TRBV15
CATSRFLQGAGEAFF
TGTGCCACCAGCAGATTCTTACAGGGGGCCGGTGAAGCTTTCTTT
>TRBJ1-6|few|-|TRBV11-2
CASSFHGSPLHF
TGTGCCAGCAGCTTCCACGGCTCACCCCTCCACTTT
>TRBJ2-3|-|-|TRBV2
CASSGVGDSSTDTQYF
TGTGCCAGCAGTGGAGTCGGGGACTCTAGCACAGATACGCAGTATTTT
>TRBJ2-3|-|TRBD1|TRBV11-2
CASSPDRARGDTQYF
TGTGCCAGCAGCCCGGACAGGGCCCGGGGGGATACGCAGTATTTT
>TRBJ2-7|-|-|TRBV15
CATNGGVGEQYF
TGTGCCACCAATGGGGGAGTTGGCGAGCAGTACTTC
>TRBJ2-5|-|-|TRBV18
CASSPPNSAETQYF
TGTGCCAGCTCACCACCGAACAGCGCCGAGACCCAGTACTTC
>TRBJ2-3|-|-|TRBV5-5
CASSLGALGDTQYF
TGTGCCAGCAGCTTGGGGGCCTTAGGGGATACGCAGTATTTT
>TRBJ2-5|few|-|TRBV11-2
CASRSRGTEETQYF
TGTGCCAGCAGGTCCCGGGGTACCGAAGAGACCCAGTACTTC
>TRBJ1-5|once|-|TRBV5-1
CASGTGPNQPQHF
TGCGCCAGCGGGACGGGTCCTAATCAGCCCCAGCATTTT
>TRBJ2-6|-|TRBD1|TRBV19
CASTSDRGATGANVLTF
TGTGCCAGTACCTCGGACAGGGGGGCGACCGGGGCCAACGTCCTGACTTTC
>TRBJ2-7|-|TRBD1|TRBV7-9
CASSPGQGDYEQYF
TGTGCCAGCAGCCCCGGACAGGGGGACTACGAGCAGTACTTC
>TRBJ2-5|once|-|TRBV5-1
CASSLRTLETQYF
TGCGCCAGCAGCTTGCGGACACTTGAGACCCAGTACTTC
>TRBJ1-2|-|-|TRBV28
CASHLRTESRGYTF
TGTGCCAGCCATCTTAGGACGGAGTCCAGAGGCTACACCTTC
>TRBJ1-3|-|TRBD1|TRBV9
CASSVVGTAGNTIYF
TGTGCCAGCAGCGTAGTCGGGACAGCCGGAAACACCATATATTTT
>TRBJ2-1|-|TRBD2|TRBV5-1
CASSTGTSGSFPYNEQFF
TGCGCCAGCAGCACCGGGACTAGCGGGAGTTTTCCCTACAATGAGCAGTTCTTC
>TRBJ2-3|-|-|TRBV5-4
CASSLDAMSPALSSDTQYF
TGTGCCAGCAGCTTGGACGCCATGAGCCCCGCCCTCAGTTCAGATACGCAGTATTTT
>TRBJ2-1|-|TRBD2|TRBV11-1
CASSLIRWGGEQFF
TGTGCCAGCAGCCTTATCCGGTGGGGGGGTGAGCAGTTCTTC
>TRBJ1-5|-|TRBD1|TRBV29-1
CSVGVAGQNNSNQPQHF
TGCAGCGTTGGGGTGGCGGGACAGAACAATAGCAATCAGCCCCAGCATTTT
>TRBJ1-5|-|-|TRBV7-2
CASSLREGHQPQHF
TGTGCCAGCAGCTTACGGGAGGGGCATCAGCCCCAGCATTTT
>TRBJ1-1|-|-|TRBV30
CAWRGGPGEAFF
TGTGCCTGGAGGGGCGGACCTGGTGAAGCTTTCTTT
>TRBJ1-3|-|-|TRBV19
CASSLQKSSGNTIYF
TGTGCCAGTAGTCTGCAAAAGAGCTCTGGAAACACCATATATTTT
>TRBJ1-3|few|TRBD1|TRBV30
CAWSVKTTGVVTIYF
TGTGCCTGGAGTGTGAAAACGACAGGGGTGGTCACCATATATTTT
>TRBJ2-2|-|-|TRBV13
CASSLEGYGELFF
TGTGCCAGCAGCTTAGAGGGGTACGGGGAGCTGTTTTTT
>TRBJ2-7|-|-|TRBV4-3
CASSQAPAGSSYEQYF
TGCGCCAGCAGCCAAGCTCCTGCAGGGAGCTCCTACGAGCAGTACTTC
>TRBJ1-1|-|-|TRBV2
CASGQASHSTEAFF
TGTGCCAGTGGCCAAGCCTCTCATAGCACTGAAGCTTTCTTT
>TRBJ1-6|-|-|TRBV7-2
CASGFRDSGNSPLHF
TGTGCCAGCGGCTTCAGGGATTCCGGAAATTCACCCCTCCACTTT
>TRBJ2-7|-|TRBD2|TRBV7-9
CASSPRDYDYEQYF
TGTGCCAGCAGCCCCCGGGACTATGACTACGAGCAGTACTTC
>TRBJ2-7|-|-|TRBV11-3
CASSLAGQGNEQYF
TGTGCCAGCAGCTTAGCTGGTCAGGGAAACGAGCAGTACTTC
>TRBJ2-3|-|-|TRBV5-4
CASRGRSGTDTQYF
TGTGCAAGCCGTGGGAGGTCCGGCACAGATACGCAGTATTTT
>TRBJ2-1|-|-|TRBV2
CASRAGISSVADTYNEQFF
TGTGCCAGCAGGGCGGGGATTTCGTCAGTAGCGGACACGTACAATGAGCAGTTCTTC
>TRBJ1-4|-|TRBD1|TRBV18
CASSPDTGEDEKLFF
TGTGCCAGCTCACCCGACACAGGGGAGGATGAAAAACTGTTTTTT
>TRBJ1-2|once|-|TRBV2
CASSVSQQGYGYTF
TGTGCCAGCAGTGTATCACAGCAAGGCTATGGCTACACCTTC
>TRBJ1-5|-|TRBD1|TRBV19
CASKDRVDQPQHF
TGTGCCAGTAAGGACAGGGTCGATCAGCCCCAGCATTTT
>TRBJ1-6|-|TRBD1|TRBV15
CATSRLRQGAFSPLHF
TGTGCCACCAGCAGATTGAGACAGGGGGCATTTTCACCCCTCCACTTT
>TRBJ2-3|-|-|TRBV7-9
CASSQGPTTDTQYF
TGTGCCAGCAGCCAGGGACCTACCACAGATACGCAGTATTTT